This is a list of T cell receptor beta chains from one sample in a study of cytomegalovirus exposure and HLA in healthy donors. Sequencing was performed with immunoSEQ multiplex PCR; in TCRdb, only in-frame clones are kept and a portion is missing. The data show some 150,000 clones, approximately 71% seen once. Sequencing was performed on PBMCs. These receptors all come from a woman between 50 and 59 years old in good health and CMV-seronegative. CDR3s include the opening cysteine and the closing phenylalanine or tryptophan. The D gene is left open where the match is weak. Where a row states a size, it is once, few, many or the class of an expanded clone; other rows omit it.

d_call,clone_size,j_call,v_call,cdr3_nt,cdr3_aa
TRBD2,.,TRBJ2-7,TRBV5-1,TGCGCCAGCAGACTAATAGCGGGGACGTACGAGCAGTACTTC,CASRLIAGTYEQYF
TRBD2,.,TRBJ2-7,TRBV6-5,TGTGCCAGCAAGAAACTAGCGGGGGGAACCTACGAGCAGTACTTC,CASKKLAGGTYEQYF
.,.,TRBJ1-5,TRBV6-1,TGTGCCAGCAGTGACACGGGAAATCAGCCCCAGCATTTT,CASSDTGNQPQHF
TRBD1,.,TRBJ2-3,TRBV5-6,TGTGCCAGCAGCTTGGGGGGGGTCACAGGGGGCGTTCGCACAGATACGCAGTATTTT,CASSLGGVTGGVRTDTQYF
.,.,TRBJ2-2,TRBV11-3,TGTGCCAGCAGGCAGACAGACACCGGGGAGCTGTTTTTT,CASRQTDTGELFF
TRBD2,.,TRBJ2-7,TRBV7-9,TGTTCCAGCAGCCCCCGCGAGGTAGCGGGGGGCTTCCGTCCCTACGAGCAGTACTTC,CSSSPREVAGGFRPYEQYF
.,.,TRBJ2-3,TRBV5-6,TGTGCCAGCAGCTTAACCACCAGGGATCCGCAACCTACGCAGTATTTT,CASSLTTRDPQPTQYF
.,.,TRBJ1-3,TRBV2,TGTGCCAGCTCCCAGGACTCTTCTGGAAACACCATATATTTT,CASSQDSSGNTIYF
TRBD1,few,TRBJ2-1,TRBV5-4,TGTGCCAGCAGCTTGGCTTCAGGGGGCGTTAATGAGCAGTTCTTC,CASSLASGGVNEQFF
.,.,TRBJ2-7,TRBV4-2,TGTGCCAGCAGCCAGACCGGGACAAACTCCTACGAGCAGTACTTC,CASSQTGTNSYEQYF
TRBD2,.,TRBJ2-3,TRBV6-1,TGTGCCAGCACCGACGCGGGGGGCACAGATACGCAGTATTTT,CASTDAGGTDTQYF
.,.,TRBJ2-7,TRBV27,TGTGCCAGCAGTTTATCGGCAGGGGCGTGGAACGAGCAGTACTTC,CASSLSAGAWNEQYF
.,few,TRBJ1-3,TRBV4-1,TGCGCCAGCAGCCAAGAAGGACCAGACCAAAGAACCGGGAGAGGAAACACCATATATTTT,CASSQEGPDQRTGRGNTIYF
.,once,TRBJ2-7,TRBV4-3,TGCGCCAGCAGCCAAGAAACCAGCTCCTACGAGCAGTACTTC,CASSQETSSYEQYF
TRBD1,.,TRBJ2-1,TRBV11-3,TGTGCCAGCAGCTTGGGGGACAGAACGTTTTATGAGCAGTTCTTC,CASSLGDRTFYEQFF
TRBD1,.,TRBJ2-5,TRBV5-1,TGCGCCAGCAGGCTGACAGGGGGCGTAGAGACCCAGTACTTC,CASRLTGGVETQYF
TRBD2,few,TRBJ2-1,TRBV30,TGTGCCTGGACCTCGGGGGGTAATGAGCAGTTCTTC,CAWTSGGNEQFF
.,.,TRBJ1-2,TRBV7-9,TGTGCCAGCAGCGCAGGACAGTTCCGAGAAGGCTACACCTTC,CASSAGQFREGYTF
.,.,TRBJ1-1,TRBV19,TGTGCCAGTAGTATAGACCCCGCGACTGTAGAGAACACTGAAGCTTTCTTT,CASSIDPATVENTEAFF
TRBD1,.,TRBJ1-4,TRBV2,TGTGCCAGCGGGGGGACAGGGGTTGAAAAACTGTTTTTT,CASGGTGVEKLFF
TRBD1,once,TRBJ2-7,TRBV7-2,TGTGCCAGCAGCGCCGGGGACAGGGCCTACGAGCAGTACTTC,CASSAGDRAYEQYF
.,few,TRBJ1-1,TRBV6-6,TGTGCCAGCAGTCTTCAGGGCAGGAGGGACACTGAAGCTTTCTTT,CASSLQGRRDTEAFF
TRBD1,medium-sized,TRBJ1-5,TRBV28,TGTGCCAGCAGTTTTCGCCTCTGGGGACAGGATAGCAATCAGCCCCAGCATTTT,CASSFRLWGQDSNQPQHF
.,.,TRBJ2-1,TRBV4-2,TGTGCCAGCAGCCAAGATCCGGCAGGGAATTACAATGAGCAGTTCTTC,CASSQDPAGNYNEQFF
TRBD2,.,TRBJ2-2,TRBV27,TGTGCCAGCAGTTTATGGGGGGGGAACACCGGGGAGCTGTTTTTT,CASSLWGGNTGELFF
.,.,TRBJ2-7,TRBV4-3,TGCGCCAGCAGCCAGATACTCCAACCCTCCTACGAGCAGTACTTC,CASSQILQPSYEQYF
.,few,TRBJ1-3,TRBV6-1,TGTGCCAGCAGTGAATCCGGCTCTGGAAACACCATATATTTT,CASSESGSGNTIYF
.,.,TRBJ1-2,TRBV6-1,TGTGCCAGCAGTGGATTCTCCTGGGGGGATGGCTACACCTTC,CASSGFSWGDGYTF
TRBD2,.,TRBJ2-3,TRBV4-2,TGTGCCAGCAGCCAAGAAGCGGGGGCGGGGGCAGATACGCAGTATTTT,CASSQEAGAGADTQYF
TRBD1,.,TRBJ2-2,TRBV30,TGTGCCTGGAGTGACAGGGGGCTAAGAACCGGGGAGCTGTTTTTT,CAWSDRGLRTGELFF
.,.,TRBJ1-1,TRBV7-8,TGTGCCAGCAGCTTAGGGACACTCCTTCGGAACACTGAAGCTTTCTTT,CASSLGTLLRNTEAFF
TRBD1,.,TRBJ2-5,TRBV29-1,TGCAGCGGGGGAATGGGACAGGGGCAAGCGACCCAGTACTTC,CSGGMGQGQATQYF
.,.,TRBJ2-7,TRBV6-6,TGTGCCAGCAGCCTCGGGGAGCAGTACTTC,CASSLGEQYF
.,few,TRBJ2-2,TRBV6-5,TGTGCCAGCAGGCGGGACCGGACAAGTGGCGGGGAGCTGTTTTTT,CASRRDRTSGGELFF
TRBD1,.,TRBJ2-7,TRBV4-3,TGCGCCAGCAGCCGCAGATGGGGGACAGTTTCCTACGAGCAGTACTTC,CASSRRWGTVSYEQYF
.,.,TRBJ1-2,TRBV7-9,TGTGCCAGCAGCTCTGACAGTTATGGCTACACCTTC,CASSSDSYGYTF
.,.,TRBJ1-4,TRBV29-1,TGCAGCGTAAGTCCGGGGGTCGGTGAAAAACTGTTTTTT,CSVSPGVGEKLFF
.,.,TRBJ1-1,TRBV6-5,TGTGCCAGCAGTTCGCTAGGGAACACTGAAGCTTTCTTT,CASSSLGNTEAFF
TRBD1,.,TRBJ2-1,TRBV14,TGTGCCAGCAGCCAAGTACGGGACAGCTTATACAATGAGCAGTTCTTC,CASSQVRDSLYNEQFF
.,.,TRBJ2-5,TRBV28,TGTGCCAGCACCACGACACCCCCAGAGACCCAGTACTTC,CASTTTPPETQYF
.,.,TRBJ1-1,TRBV18,TGTGCCAGCTCACCAGGAGGGTCGGACACTGAAGCTTTCTTT,CASSPGGSDTEAFF
.,.,TRBJ2-5,TRBV6-1,TGTGCCAGCAGTGAATTGATCCCGGGGGAGACCCAGTACTTC,CASSELIPGETQYF